This T cell receptor beta chain was obtained from a study of graft-versus-host responses after intestinal transplantation. Points on this clone: Its matching antigen is unknown.

The CDR3 loop spans 12 amino acids. CDR1 and CDR2 from the germline V gene are GTSNPN and SVGIG (reference sequence). J gave up 10 bases and V 4 bases, and 7 bases lay outside the gene matches. Using immunoSEQ multiplex PCR, the repertoire was profiled, and TCRdb retains in-frame clones only, with some absent. The sample shows over 100,000 clones, roughly 95% of them seen only once. Source: unstimulated CD8+ T cells sorted from spleen or lymph node cells, taken before intestinal transplant. This receptor was identified in a human donor who received an intestinal transplant. The gene calls are TRBV30 and TRBJ2-1, with TRBD2 matching 7 bases. CDR3 nucleotide sequence: TGTGCCTGGATCCCTGGGGGACTAGAGCAGTTCTTC. Translated: CAWIPGGLEQFF. Full variable domain (rest looked up from reference TRBV30 and TRBJ2-1): SQTIHQWPATLVQPVGSPLSLECTVEGTSNPNLYWYRQAAGRGLQLLFYSVGIGQISSEVPQNLSASRPQDRQFILSSKKLLLSDSGFYLCAWIPGGLEQFFGPGTRLTVL.